This T cell receptor beta chain is from a study of technical replicates of blood from a few donors. Measured with immunoSEQ multiplex PCR; TCRdb has only the in-frame clones, and not every one. This table has approximately 79,000 clones, 95% to 97% appearing once. This clone was recorded only once. Trimming cost V 3 bases and J 4 bases; bases outside gene matches: 11. Germline V gene data show CDR1 as LNHDA and CDR2 as SQIVND (reference sequence). The CDR3 totals 18 residues. The sequencing input was T cells isolated from PBMCs. The source of this sequence is a human donor in good health. The V and J genes are TRBV19 and TRBJ1-3, with 11 positions matching TRBD1. CDR3 residues: CASSMVWTGGSGGNTIYF. The CDR3 nucleotides read TGTGCCAGTAGTATGGTCTGGACAGGGGGCTCAGGGGGAAACACCATATATTTT.